The present TCR beta chain was sequenced within a study of T cells in Graves' hyperthyroidism and ophthalmopathy. This CDR3 has 12 residues. V gave up 7 bases and J gave up 3 bases, with 10 bases separating them. Germline CDR1 is MNHNS and CDR2 is SASEGT. This clonotype was seen repeatedly, ten times or more. Template material for amplifying TCR beta CDR3 regions consisted of RNA transcripts. The TCR CDR3 first-round RT-PCR relied on the HTBI primer set. MiXCR was run by TCRdb on the multiplex PCR reads, yielding one entry per CDR3 protein. The sample consists of 340,000 or so distinct CDR3 sequences, around 16% of them appearing once.

The genes are TRBV6-1 and TRBJ2-7; D unresolved. The receptor comes from a man between 25 and 39 years old with Graves' hyperthyroidism. The material sequenced was blood. CDR3 DNA: TGTGCCAGCACGGTCAAGGTCTACGAGCAGTACTTC. As protein: CASTVKVYEQYF.